This T cell receptor (beta chain) is from a study of T cell repertoires in cytomegalovirus infection. TCRdb independently ran MiXCR on the reads; one entry per CDR3 protein. The sample lists 450,000 to 650,000 distinct CDR3 sequences, 40% occurring once. General observations from the study: HLA-C-restricted CMV clonotypes gave the most frequent clonotype in two of eight donors.

CDR1 is DFQATT and CDR2 is SNEGSKA in the germline V gene (reference sequence). Trimming cost V 3 bases and J 3 bases, with 9 bases left between them. This CDR3 has 13 amino acids. Points on this clonotype: No antigen is known for it.

The rearrangement uses TRBV20-1 and TRBJ1-5; D not resolved. The source was cultured PBMCs, collected from culture after CMV antigen stimulation. The receptor comes from a human donor in good health (CMV status not recorded). Some clones in this sample may be carry-over from other donors' samples. The CDR3 loop reads CSARVGLNQPQHF. The CDR3 DNA reads TGCAGTGCTAGGGTGGGTCTCAATCAGCCCCAGCATTTT.